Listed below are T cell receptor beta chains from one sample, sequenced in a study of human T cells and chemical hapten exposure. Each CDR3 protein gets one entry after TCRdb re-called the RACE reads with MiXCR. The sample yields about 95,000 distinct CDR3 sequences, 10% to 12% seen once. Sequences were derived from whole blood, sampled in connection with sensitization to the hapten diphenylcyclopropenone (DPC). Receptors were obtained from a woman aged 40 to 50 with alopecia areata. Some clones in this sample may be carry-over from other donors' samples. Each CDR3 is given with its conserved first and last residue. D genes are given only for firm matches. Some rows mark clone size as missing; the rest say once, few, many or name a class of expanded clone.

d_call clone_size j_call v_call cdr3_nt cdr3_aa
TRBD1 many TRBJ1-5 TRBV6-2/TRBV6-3 TGTGCCAGCAGTTACTCTGAACCGGGACAGGGGACTCAGCCCCAGCATTTT CASSYSEPGQGTQPQHF
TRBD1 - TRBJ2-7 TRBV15 TGTGCCACCAGCAGAGGGCAGGGGGCGTACGAGCAGTACTTC CATSRGQGAYEQYF
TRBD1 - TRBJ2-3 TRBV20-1 TGCAGTGCTAGAGGGGCCAGGGGGAACGGAGATACGCAGTATTTT CSARGARGNGDTQYF
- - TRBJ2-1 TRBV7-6 TGTGCCAGCAGCTTAGACGGCGGGGGCGGAAACAATGAGCAGTTCTTC CASSLDGGGGNNEQFF
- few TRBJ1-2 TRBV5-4 TGTGCCAGCAGCTCGGCGGGGACACACTATGGCTACACCTTC CASSSAGTHYGYTF
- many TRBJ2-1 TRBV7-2 TGTGCCAGCAGTTTAGTTGACGGCCGAGAGCAGTTCTTC CASSLVDGREQFF
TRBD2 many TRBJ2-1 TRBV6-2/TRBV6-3 TGTGCCAGCACCGATGGACTAGCGGACCACAATGAGCAGTTCTTC CASTDGLADHNEQFF
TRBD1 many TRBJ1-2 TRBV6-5 TGTGCCAGCAAGTACCGGACAGGGTTCTTTGGCTACACCTTC CASKYRTGFFGYTF
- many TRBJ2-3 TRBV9 TGTGCCAGCAGCGTAGCAAGTCAGAGGGATACGCAGTATTTT CASSVASQRDTQYF
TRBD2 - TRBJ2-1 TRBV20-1 TGCAGTGCTGTTAGCGGGACCTACAATGAGCAGTTCTTC CSAVSGTYNEQFF
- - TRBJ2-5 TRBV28 TGTGCCAGCAGGGGGGGACCCCCGAGGGCAGAGACCCAGTACTTC CASRGGPPRAETQYF
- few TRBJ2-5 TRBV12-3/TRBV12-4 TGTGCCAGCAGCCCCGGTGGAATCAGAGAGACCCAGTACTTC CASSPGGIRETQYF
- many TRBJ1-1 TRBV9 TGTGCCAGCAGCCACGCGGGGGGAGAAACTGAAGCTTTCTTT CASSHAGGETEAFF
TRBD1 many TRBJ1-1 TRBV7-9 TGTGCCAGCAGCCAAGACAGGGGGATTAGGGCTTTCTTT CASSQDRGIRAFF
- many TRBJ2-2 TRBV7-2 TGTGCCAGCAGCCCCCCAGCGCGGACCGCGCGCGGGGAGCTGTTTTTT CASSPPARTARGELFF
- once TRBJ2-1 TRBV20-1 TGCAGTGCTAATTTGGACCACCGGTCGGTCTTAAATGAGCAGTTCTTC CSANLDHRSVLNEQFF
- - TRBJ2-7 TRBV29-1 TGCAGCGTTGCAGCGCAGGGGGGCTCCTACGAGCAGTACTTC CSVAAQGGSYEQYF
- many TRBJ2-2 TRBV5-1 TGCGCCAGCAGCTTGGCCGGCCAGAGCGGGGAGCTGTTTTTT CASSLAGQSGELFF
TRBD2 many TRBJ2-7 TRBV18 TGTGCCAGCTCCCTCGGACTAGCGGGAGGGCCGGAGTACTTC CASSLGLAGGPEYF
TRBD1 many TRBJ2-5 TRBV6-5 TGTGCCAGCAGTTACTCCCCGCAGGGGGCGCGGGGGACCCAGTACTTC CASSYSPQGARGTQYF
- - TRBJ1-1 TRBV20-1 TGCAGTGCTGGCAGGAGTAACGCTGAAGCTTTCTTT CSAGRSNAEAFF
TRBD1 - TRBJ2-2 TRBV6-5 TGTGCCAGCAGGCAAGGGGGCGCGGACACCGGGGAGCTGTTTTTT CASRQGGADTGELFF
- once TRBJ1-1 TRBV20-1 TGCAGTGCTAGAGAGGTACGGACGGGTGGCGAAGCTTTCTTT CSAREVRTGGEAFF
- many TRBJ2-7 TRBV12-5 TGTGCTAGTGGTAGGACAGTTTACGAGCAGTACTTC CASGRTVYEQYF
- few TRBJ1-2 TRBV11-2 TGTGCCAGCAGCTCCTACACCACTAACTATGGCTACACCTTC CASSSYTTNYGYTF
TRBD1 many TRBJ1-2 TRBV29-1 TGCAGCGTCGGACAGGGTGGAACCATGGGCTACACCTTC CSVGQGGTMGYTF
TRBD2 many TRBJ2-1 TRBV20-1 TGCAGTGCTCCGCTAGCGGGTCCAGCCTACAATGAGCAGTTCTTC CSAPLAGPAYNEQFF
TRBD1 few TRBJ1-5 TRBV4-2 TGTGCCAGCAGCTTAACGACAGGGGATAGCAATCAGCCCCAGCATTTT CASSLTTGDSNQPQHF
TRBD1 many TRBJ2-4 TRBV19 TGTGCCAGTAGTAAGGGGGACAGCATTCAGTACTTC CASSKGDSIQYF
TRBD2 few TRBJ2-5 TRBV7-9 TGTGCCAGCAGCCCTGGGCAAGCGGGAGTAGAGACCCAGTACTTC CASSPGQAGVETQYF
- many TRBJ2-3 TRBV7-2 TGTGCCAGCAGCCCGACCCCCCAGCGAGATACGCAGTATTTT CASSPTPQRDTQYF
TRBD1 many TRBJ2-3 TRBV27 TGTGCCAGCAGTTTACGCGGACAGGGGCTCGATACGCAGTATTTT CASSLRGQGLDTQYF
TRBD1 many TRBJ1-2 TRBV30 TGTGCCTGGAGCCCGGGACAGTCGGGCGGCGGCTACACCTTC CAWSPGQSGGGYTF
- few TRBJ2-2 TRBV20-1 TGCAGTGCTATGGGACCGCGGGTTCCCGGGGAGCTGTTTTTT CSAMGPRVPGELFF
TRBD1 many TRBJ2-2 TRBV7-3 TGTGCCAGCAGCTTACTCGGACAGGGCAACACCGGGGAGCTGTTTTTT CASSLLGQGNTGELFF
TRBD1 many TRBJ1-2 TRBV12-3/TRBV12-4 TGTGCCAGCAGTAAAGCCCAGGGGGTCGGCTACACCTTC CASSKAQGVGYTF
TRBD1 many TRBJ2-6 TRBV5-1 TGCGCCAGCAGCTTGTCCGACTGGACAGGAATGAGCTCTGGGGCCAACGTCCTGACTTTC CASSLSDWTGMSSGANVLTF
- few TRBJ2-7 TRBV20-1 TGCAGTGCCATCTCGCAGGGGGGGACCTACGAGCAGTACTTC CSAISQGGTYEQYF
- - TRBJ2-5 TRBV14 TGTGCCAGCAGCCAAGACCGGACAGCGTACCAAGAGACCCAGTACTTC CASSQDRTAYQETQYF
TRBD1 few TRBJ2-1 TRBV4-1 TGCGCCAGCATGGGCCAGGGGGCCTACAATGAGCAGTTCTTC CASMGQGAYNEQFF
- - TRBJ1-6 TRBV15 TGTGCCACCAGCAGAGATTCCGGGCCCCAGACCCCCCTCCACTTT CATSRDSGPQTPLHF
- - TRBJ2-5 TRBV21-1 TGTGCCAGTAACCCCGGACGGTCGCAAGAGACCCAGTACTTC CASNPGRSQETQYF
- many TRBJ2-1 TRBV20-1 TGCAGTGCTAGAGATCTATATCGGACCGAATACAATGAGCAGTTCTTC CSARDLYRTEYNEQFF
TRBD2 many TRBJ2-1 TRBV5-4 TGTGCCAGCAGCAAGGGACTAGCGTACTCCTACAATGAGCAGTTCTTC CASSKGLAYSYNEQFF
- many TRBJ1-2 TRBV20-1 TGCAGTGCTGCCGGGACGGCGGTCTATGGCTACACCTTC CSAAGTAVYGYTF
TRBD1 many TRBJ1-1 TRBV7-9 TGTGCCAGCAGCCCCTCACAGGGGGCGGACGGTCTTGCTTTCTTT CASSPSQGADGLAFF
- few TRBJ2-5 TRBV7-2 TGTGCCAGCAGCCCCGAAGGCAGGGTTTCCGAGACCCAGTACTTC CASSPEGRVSETQYF
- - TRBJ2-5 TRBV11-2 TGTGCCAGCAGCTCTTCCAGGACGGAAATCCAAGAGACCCAGTACTTC CASSSSRTEIQETQYF
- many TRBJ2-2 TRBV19 TGTGCCAGTAGTAGTCTCCGAACCGGGGAGCTGTTTTTT CASSSLRTGELFF
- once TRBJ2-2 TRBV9 TGTGCCAGCAGCGTAAGGCAGGACGGGACCGGGGAGCTGTTTTTT CASSVRQDGTGELFF
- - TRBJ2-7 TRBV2 TGTGCCAGCAGTGAAGCAGGAGGCCCCTCGGGCTACGAGCAGTACTTC CASSEAGGPSGYEQYF
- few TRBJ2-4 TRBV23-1 TGCGCCACCTCGGGCGGGGAGCCCAAAAACATTCAGTACTTC CATSGGEPKNIQYF
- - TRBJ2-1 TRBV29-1 TGCAGCGTTGTGGTGGGCCGCATTAATGAGCAGTTCTTC CSVVVGRINEQFF
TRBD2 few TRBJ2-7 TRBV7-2 TGTGCCAGCAACTTAGCGGGTAGTGGGCAGTACTTC CASNLAGSGQYF
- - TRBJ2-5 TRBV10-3 TGTGCCATCTCCCGAGGGTCTAGCTCGGAGACCCAGTACTTC CAISRGSSSETQYF
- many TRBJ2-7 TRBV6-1 TGTGCCAGCAGTGATTCCGGCCTTTACGAGCAGTACTTC CASSDSGLYEQYF
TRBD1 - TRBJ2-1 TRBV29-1 TGCAGCGTTGCGGACAGGGTTAATGAGCAGTTCTTC CSVADRVNEQFF
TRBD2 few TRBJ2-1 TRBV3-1 TGTGCCAGCAGCCCATCCGGGACTAGCAGAAATGAGCAGTTCTTC CASSPSGTSRNEQFF